Given below is one T cell receptor (beta chain) in context. Its matching antigen is unknown. Trimming pared 1 base from V and 6 bases from J, leaving 13 bases between. The V gene's germline CDR1 is DFQATT and CDR2 SNEGSKA (reference sequence). CDR3 size: 13 residues. TCRdb re-called the 5' RACE reads with MiXCR, one entry per CDR3 protein. Among more than 650,000 distinct CDR3 sequences listed, roughly 10% were seen once. The data derive from a study of CD8 T cells in ankylosing spondylitis. Study-level points and caveats: Those disease-linked clones were CD8+; they were also relatively rare in peripheral blood. For ankylosing spondylitis blood, a TCR beta motif of about eight highly homologous variants appeared characteristic. Researchers reportedly found disease-linked clones significantly enriched in matched ankylosing spondylitis synovial fluid.

This sequence originates from a male donor with ankylosing spondylitis. The chain is built from TRBV20-1 and TRBJ2-7; D ambiguous. Sequences were obtained from blood, either unsorted or a sorted T cell fraction (not recorded which). CDR3 in amino acids: CSARGGIYSEQYF. The CDR3 bases are TGCAGTGCTAGAGGTGGAATCTACAGCGAGCAGTACTTC.